The present T cell receptor beta chain was sequenced within a study of blood T cells in healthy people across ages. Donation came from healthy Caucasian individuals in Russia who were aged about 6 to 100. A second PCR, run for roughly 7 to 11 cycles, used a sample-barcoded 5' primer plus a J-beta primer mix. Every cDNA molecule bore a tag from a template-switch adaptor containing 12 random nucleotides. TCRdb independently ran MiXCR on the 5' RACE reads; one entry per CDR3 protein. The data hold hundreds of thousands of distinct CDR3 sequences, with around 40% observed a single time. This CDR3 contains 12 residues. Trimming left V 4 bases short and J 8 bases short, with 11 bases between. Germline-derived CDR1 and CDR2 are SNHLY and FYNNEI.

The chain links TRBV2 to TRBJ1-2, with D perhaps TRBD1 (5 bases). The sequencing sample was made of blood. The sequence derives from a woman aged 55-70 years in good health. Here the CDR3 reads CASSVQGEGYTF. DNA of the CDR3: TGTGCCAGCAGTGTTCAGGGAGAGGGCTACACCTTC.